A selection of T cell receptor beta chains follows, all from one sample in a study of identical twins. TCRdb reanalysed the 5' RACE reads using MiXCR and keeps one entry per CDR3 protein. This sample has some 270,000 distinct CDR3 sequences, with roughly 8% found just once. These same data were also listed under a study on yellow fever vaccine responses in identical twins.

Input material: CD8+ T cells sorted from blood. These receptors all stem from a woman under 30 in good health. CDR3s include the opening cysteine and the closing phenylalanine or tryptophan. D genes are given only for firm matches. Clone size, where shown, is once, few, many, or a class for clones that have expanded.

CDR3: CASSYSGPYEQYF
DNA: TGTGCCAGCAGTTACTCGGGTCCCTACGAGCAGTACTTC
D: .
J: TRBJ2-7
V: TRBV6-5
size: many

CDR3: CSVEKGGYEQYF
DNA: TGCAGCGTGGAGAAAGGGGGCTACGAGCAGTACTTC
D: .
J: TRBJ2-7
V: TRBV29-1
size: many

CDR3: CSVEAYGYHNEQFF
DNA: TGCAGCGTTGAAGCTTACGGGTACCACAATGAGCAGTTCTTC
D: .
J: TRBJ2-1
V: TRBV29-1
size: .

CDR3: CSVEGVVGTDTQYF
DNA: TGCAGCGTTGAGGGGGTTGTTGGCACAGATACGCAGTATTTT
D: .
J: TRBJ2-3
V: TRBV29-1
size: .

CDR3: CASSPLGAYDEQYF
DNA: TGTGCCAGCAGCCCGTTGGGGGCCTACGACGAGCAGTACTTC
D: .
J: TRBJ2-7
V: TRBV12-3/TRBV12-4
size: many

CDR3: CASSQGPLGGGAHNEQFF
DNA: TGTGCCAGCAGCCAAGGGCCGTTAGGAGGGGGGGCCCACAATGAGCAGTTCTTC
D: .
J: TRBJ2-1
V: TRBV4-2
size: few

CDR3: CASSLLGTTDTQYF
DNA: TGTGCCAGCAGTTTATTGGGGACTACAGATACGCAGTATTTT
D: .
J: TRBJ2-3
V: TRBV12-3/TRBV12-4
size: .

CDR3: CASSLVLAGQDGYTF
DNA: TGTGCCAGCAGCTTAGTTTTAGCCGGTCAAGACGGCTACACCTTC
D: .
J: TRBJ1-2
V: TRBV7-9
size: few

CDR3: CASNWEDFNEQFF
DNA: TGTGCCAGCAATTGGGAAGACTTCAATGAGCAGTTCTTC
D: .
J: TRBJ2-1
V: TRBV6-5
size: .

CDR3: CASSLERGLTGELFF
DNA: TGTGCCAGCAGTTTAGAACGGGGGCTGACCGGGGAGCTGTTTTTT
D: .
J: TRBJ2-2
V: TRBV12-3/TRBV12-4
size: many

CDR3: CASSPTSDWGNEQFF
DNA: TGTGCCAGCAGCCCCACATCAGATTGGGGGAATGAGCAGTTCTTC
D: .
J: TRBJ2-1
V: TRBV7-8
size: few

CDR3: CASSFENNEQFF
DNA: TGTGCCAGCAGCTTTGAAAACAATGAGCAGTTCTTC
D: .
J: TRBJ2-1
V: TRBV11-2
size: .

CDR3: CASSFVGLAGGSYEQYF
DNA: TGTGCCAGCAGTTTCGTGGGACTAGCGGGAGGCTCCTACGAGCAGTACTTC
D: TRBD2
J: TRBJ2-7
V: TRBV28
size: few

CDR3: CASSGGTSGRWVNNEQFF
DNA: TGTGCCAGCAGTGGAGGGACTAGCGGGAGGTGGGTAAACAATGAGCAGTTCTTC
D: TRBD2
J: TRBJ2-1
V: TRBV6-1
size: .

CDR3: CASSPRSGLKGEQYF
DNA: TGTGCCAGCAGCCCCAGGTCGGGCCTCAAGGGCGAGCAGTACTTC
D: .
J: TRBJ2-7
V: TRBV11-2
size: few

CDR3: CASSFTGGSTGELFF
DNA: TGTGCCAGCAGCTTTACAGGGGGCTCCACCGGGGAGCTGTTTTTT
D: TRBD1
J: TRBJ2-2
V: TRBV7-6
size: .

CDR3: CASSDEGYSPLHF
DNA: TGTGCCAGCAGTGACGAGGGGTATTCACCCCTCCACTTT
D: .
J: TRBJ1-6
V: TRBV6-6
size: few

CDR3: CASSPGPERNEQFF
DNA: TGTGCTAGCAGCCCAGGCCCGGAAAGAAATGAGCAGTTCTTC
D: .
J: TRBJ2-1
V: TRBV7-7
size: .